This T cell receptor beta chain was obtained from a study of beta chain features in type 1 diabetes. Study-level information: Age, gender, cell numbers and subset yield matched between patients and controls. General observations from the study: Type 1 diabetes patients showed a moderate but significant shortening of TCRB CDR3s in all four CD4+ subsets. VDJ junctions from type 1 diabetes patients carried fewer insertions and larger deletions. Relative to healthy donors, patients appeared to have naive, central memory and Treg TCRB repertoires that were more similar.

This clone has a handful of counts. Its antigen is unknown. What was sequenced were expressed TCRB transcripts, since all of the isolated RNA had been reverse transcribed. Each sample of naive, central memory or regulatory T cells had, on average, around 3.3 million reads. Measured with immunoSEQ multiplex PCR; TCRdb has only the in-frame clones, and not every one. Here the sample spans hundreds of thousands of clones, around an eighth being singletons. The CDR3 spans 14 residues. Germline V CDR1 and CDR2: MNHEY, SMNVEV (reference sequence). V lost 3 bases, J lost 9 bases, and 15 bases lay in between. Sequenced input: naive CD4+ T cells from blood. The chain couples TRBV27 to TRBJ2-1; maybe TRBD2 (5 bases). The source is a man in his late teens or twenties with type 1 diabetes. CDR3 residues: CASSLMARGGEQFF. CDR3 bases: TGTGCCAGCAGTTTGATGGCCCGAGGAGGTGAGCAGTTCTTC.